This T cell receptor (beta chain) was identified in a study of beta chain features in type 1 diabetes. Sampling consisted of one heparinised blood draw per donor, averaging approximately 120 mL. Only one count was recorded for this clone. Its antigen is undetermined. Per germline, CDR1 MNHNY and CDR2 SVGAGI (reference sequence). V was clipped by 6 bases and J by 6 bases, with 15 bases between them. CDR3 length equals 13 residues. Of the isolated RNA, all was reverse transcribed, and so the sequenced material was expressed TCRB transcripts. The assay was immunoSEQ multiplex PCR, and TCRdb's table has in-frame clones only and misses some. Counted here are 900,000 or so clones, roughly a sixth occurring once; the ten biggest clones make up about 0.02%. Findings and caveats of the study: Cells expressing TCR highly could be over-represented by cDNA sequencing. Whether HLA type affects TCRB rearrangement stayed undetermined in the present work. Naive, central memory and regulatory TCRB repertoires appeared more similar among patients than healthy donors.

J is TRBJ2-7 and V is TRBV6-6; D might be TRBD2 (6 bases). The receptor was isolated from a woman younger than 35 in good health. The sample comprised naive CD4+ T cells from blood. The CDR3: CASSRTQGGEQYF. Written as DNA, the CDR3 is TGTGCCAGCAGCCGAACTCAGGGAGGCGAGCAGTACTTC.